This TCR beta chain emerged from a study of blood T cells in healthy people across ages (dated by TCRdb to the mid-2010s). Context from the whole study: In model experiments, template switching captured about one uniquely barcoded TCR beta cDNA molecule for every two T cells. Using the same blood draw, the study looked at two additional independent replicas of 1 million unique cDNA reads for two donors, one aged 18 to 30 and the other aged 80 or older. Using deep sequencing normalized with unique cDNA molecular identifiers, the study measured how TCR beta repertoire diversity changes with age. The donors were split into four age groups: young (average approximately 16 years), middle-aged (around 37), aged (more than 60) and long-lived (roughly 88). To avoid experimental bias, donors of different ages were spread randomly across the sequencing lanes. What the work shows at the level of the full study, not this receptor alone: Because the CMV infection status of the donors was unknown, age-related changes in expanded clonotypes may potentially have been confounded. Conclusive comparison of naive and antigen-experienced compartments was prevented by the profiling of bulk unsorted PBMCs. Compared with the aged group, the long-lived group had more naive CD4+ T cells, fewer expanded clones and increased TCR diversity, suggesting age selection. Total diversity estimates from one million sequenced T cells were considered lower bounds and underestimates. As age increased, observed TCR beta diversity per million T cells dropped in a roughly linear way, and a significant reduction was already evident by age about 40. There was a strong correlation between observed TCR beta diversity and the percentage of naive T cells measured by flow cytometry.

Taken from cysteine to phenylalanine, the CDR3 has 13 residues. Solely the CDR3 DNA is kept, with 39 bases framed from the first base. CDR1 and CDR2 are read off the germline V gene (reference sequence) as DFQATT and SNEGSKA. V is reduced by 5 bases and J by 2 bases, leaving a spacing of 12 bases between them. This clonotype was recorded a few times. It lacks a known antigen. Qualities for individual bases were not recorded, and no much larger clone is one base off. The library relied on 5' RACE. The listed sequencing device is Illumina HiSeq 2500. The second PCR ran for about 6 to 12 cycles and used a J-beta primer mix along with a sample-barcoded 5' primer. A template-switch 5' adaptor carrying 12 random nucleotides introduced a unique molecular identifier onto each TCR beta cDNA molecule. Each sample yielded at least 2.5 million CDR3-containing paired-end reads. The Mint cDNA synthesis kit, primed by a TRBC-specific oligonucleotide, was used to synthesize first-strand cDNA from all RNA. Following uracil-DNA glycosylase treatment, a first 18-cycle PCR with universal primers M1SS and BC2_uni_R was performed on all cDNA. The source study handled its data this way. Each sample was normalized by randomly selecting 1 million high-quality reads, each carrying a distinct molecular identifier. Instead of being binned into consensus sequences, reads that shared molecular identifiers were thrown out. CDR3 identification, clonotype clustering and error correction used MiTCR with a Q25 quality threshold and the strictest error-elimination algorithm. A nonparametric unseen species model with Euler transformation was used to estimate a lower bound on total TCR beta diversity. TCRdb ran its own pipeline on the public reads, namely fastp trimming at Q25 and MiXCR clone calling, and kept in-frame beta chains. A single entry per CDR3 protein holds the most common genes and DNA from its merged rows. Clone size and V and J calls follow TCRdb, not the original study. The sample table contains roughly 1,500,000 distinct CDR3 sequences; only one count was recorded for about 31% of them. 11% of the sample lies in the top ten.

Systemically healthy Caucasian individuals from Russia, over 30 in total and aged about 6 to 100 years, were included as donors. Around 9.8 milliliters of peripheral blood were collected from each donor into EDTA-treated Vacutainer tubes. PBMCs were isolated by Ficoll-Paque density-gradient centrifugation, with at least 6 million obtained per sample. Total RNA, at least 6 micrograms per sample, was extracted from PBMCs with Trizol reagent. For every donor, flow cytometry on a PBMC aliquot measured the percentage of naive CD45RAhigh/CD27high T cells. The chain employs TRBV20-1 and TRBJ2-5, with the D gene too uncertain to name. This TCR was recovered from a woman aged 25 to 39 in good health. Sequencing was performed on blood. The sequenced DNA is TGCAGTGCTGCTTACAAGATACAAGAGACCCAGTACTTC. Protein translation: CSAAYKIQETQYF.